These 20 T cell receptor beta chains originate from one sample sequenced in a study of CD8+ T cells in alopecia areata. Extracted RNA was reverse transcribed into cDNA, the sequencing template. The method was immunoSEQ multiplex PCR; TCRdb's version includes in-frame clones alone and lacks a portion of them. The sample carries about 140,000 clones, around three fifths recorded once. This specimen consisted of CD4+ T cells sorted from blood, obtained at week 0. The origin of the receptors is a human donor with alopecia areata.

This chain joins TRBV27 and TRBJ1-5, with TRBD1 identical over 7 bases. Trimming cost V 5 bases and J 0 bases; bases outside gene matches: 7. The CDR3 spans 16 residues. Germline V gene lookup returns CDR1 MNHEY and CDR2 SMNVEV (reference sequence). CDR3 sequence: CASSPLGQDSNQPQHF. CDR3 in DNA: TGTGCCAGCAGTCCCCTTGGACAGGATAGCAATCAGCCCCAGCATTTT.

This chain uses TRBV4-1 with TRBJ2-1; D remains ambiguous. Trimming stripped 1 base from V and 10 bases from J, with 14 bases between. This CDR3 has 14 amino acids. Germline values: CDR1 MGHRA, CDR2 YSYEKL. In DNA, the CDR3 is TGCGCCAGCAGCCAAGTGACGGGTCAATGGGAGCAGTTCTTC. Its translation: CASSQVTGQWEQFF.

CDR3 loop: CASRIGTGNTEAFF. The CDR3 region has the DNA TGCGCCAGCAGGATAGGGACCGGGAACACTGAAGCTTTCTTT. V and J are TRBV5-1 and TRBJ1-1, with a tentative D call TRBD1 (5 bases). The V gene's germline CDR1 is SGHRS and CDR2 YFSETQ. Trimming cost V 5 bases and J 1 base, with 12 bases left between them. The CDR3 covers 14 residues. The whole variable domain, remainder taken from reference TRBV5-1 and TRBJ1-1, is KAGVTQTPRYLIKTRGQQVTLSCSPISGHRSVSWYQQTPGQGLQFLFEYFSETQRNKGNFPGRFSGRQFSNSRSEMNVSTLELGDSALYLCASRIGTGNTEAFFGQGTRLTVV.

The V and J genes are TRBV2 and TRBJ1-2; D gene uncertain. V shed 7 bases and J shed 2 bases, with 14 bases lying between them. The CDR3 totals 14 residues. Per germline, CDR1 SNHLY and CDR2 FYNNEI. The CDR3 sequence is CASTLGSGNYGYTF. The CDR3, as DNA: TGTGCCAGCACTTTGGGATCCGGGAACTATGGCTACACCTTC.

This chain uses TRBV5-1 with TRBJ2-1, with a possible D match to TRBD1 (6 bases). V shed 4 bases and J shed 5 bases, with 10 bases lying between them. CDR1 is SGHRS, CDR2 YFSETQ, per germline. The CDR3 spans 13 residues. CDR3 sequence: CASSQGQNNEQFF. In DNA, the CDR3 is TGCGCCAGCAGCCAGGGACAAAACAATGAGCAGTTCTTC.

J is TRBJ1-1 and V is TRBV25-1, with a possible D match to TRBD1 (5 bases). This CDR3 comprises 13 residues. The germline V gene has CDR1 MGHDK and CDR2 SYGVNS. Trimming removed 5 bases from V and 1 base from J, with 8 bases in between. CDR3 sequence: CASSSTGNTEAFF. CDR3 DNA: TGTGCCAGCAGTTCTACAGGGAACACTGAAGCTTTCTTT.

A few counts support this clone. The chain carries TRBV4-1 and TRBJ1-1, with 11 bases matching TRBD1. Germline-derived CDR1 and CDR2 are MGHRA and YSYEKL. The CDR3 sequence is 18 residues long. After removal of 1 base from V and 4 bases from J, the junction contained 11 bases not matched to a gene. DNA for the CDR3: TGCGCCAGCAGCCAAGTATCCGGGACAGGGGGACCGGGCACTGAAGCTTTCTTT. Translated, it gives CASSQVSGTGGPGTEAFF.

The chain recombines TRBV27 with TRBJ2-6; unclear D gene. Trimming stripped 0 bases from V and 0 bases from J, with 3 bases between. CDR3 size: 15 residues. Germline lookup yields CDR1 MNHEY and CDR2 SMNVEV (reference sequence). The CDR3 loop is CASSLSGSGANVLTF. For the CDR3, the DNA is TGTGCCAGCAGTTTATCGGGCTCTGGGGCCAACGTCCTGACTTTC.

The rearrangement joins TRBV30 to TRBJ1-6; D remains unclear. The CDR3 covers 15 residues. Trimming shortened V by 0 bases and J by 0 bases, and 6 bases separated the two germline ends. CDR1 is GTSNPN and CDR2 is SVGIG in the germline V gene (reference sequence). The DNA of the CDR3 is TGTGCCTGGAGTGTAGTAAACTCCTATAATTCACCCCTCCACTTT. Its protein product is CAWSVVNSYNSPLHF.

CDR3 in amino acids: CASSPGVLSRAKYNEQFF. CDR3 DNA: TGTGCCAGCAGCCCCGGGGTCCTATCCCGGGCGAAGTACAATGAGCAGTTCTTC. The rearrangement uses TRBV7-9 and TRBJ2-1; maybe TRBD2 (5 bases). Germline CDR1 SEHNR, CDR2 FQNEAQ (reference sequence). Trimming stripped 5 bases from V and 4 bases from J, with 24 bases between. This CDR3 is built from 18 residues. The variable domain in full, with the rest retrieved from reference TRBV7-9 and TRBJ2-1, is DTGVSQNPRHKITKRGQNVTFRCDPISEHNRLYWYRQTLGQGPEFLTYFQNEAQLEKSRLLSDRFSAERPKGSFSTLEIQRTEQGDSAMYLCASSPGVLSRAKYNEQFFGPGTRLTVL.

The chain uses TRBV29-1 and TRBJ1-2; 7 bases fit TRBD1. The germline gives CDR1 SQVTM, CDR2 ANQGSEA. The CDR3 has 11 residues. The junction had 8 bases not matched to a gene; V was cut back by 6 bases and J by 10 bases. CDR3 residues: CSVSAQGIYTF. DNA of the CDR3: TGCAGCGTGTCGGCACAGGGGATCTACACCTTC.

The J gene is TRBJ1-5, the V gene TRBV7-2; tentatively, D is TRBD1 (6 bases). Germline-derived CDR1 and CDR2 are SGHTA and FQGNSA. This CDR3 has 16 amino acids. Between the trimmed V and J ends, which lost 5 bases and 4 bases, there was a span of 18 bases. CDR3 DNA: TGTGCCAGCAGCCCAAATGCCCCAGGGGCAAATCAGCCCCAGCATTTT. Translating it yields CASSPNAPGANQPQHF.

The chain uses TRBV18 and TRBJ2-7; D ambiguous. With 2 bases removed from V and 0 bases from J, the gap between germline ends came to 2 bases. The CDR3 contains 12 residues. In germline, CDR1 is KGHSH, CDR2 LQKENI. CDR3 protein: CASSPSSYEQYF. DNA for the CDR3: TGTGCCAGCTCACCAAGCTCCTACGAGCAGTACTTC.

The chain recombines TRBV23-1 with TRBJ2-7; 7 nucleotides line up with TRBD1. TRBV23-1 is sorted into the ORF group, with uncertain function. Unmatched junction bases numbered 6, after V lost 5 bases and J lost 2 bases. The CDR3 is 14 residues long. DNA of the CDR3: TGCGCCAGCAGTTACCGGGACAGACCCTACGAGCAGTACTTC. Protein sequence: CASSYRDRPYEQYF.

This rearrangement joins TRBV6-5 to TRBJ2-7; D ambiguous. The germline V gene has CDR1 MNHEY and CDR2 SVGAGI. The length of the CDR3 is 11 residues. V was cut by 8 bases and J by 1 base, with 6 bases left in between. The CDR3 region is CASYSSYEQYF. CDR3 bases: TGTGCCAGCTATTCGTCCTACGAGCAGTACTTC.

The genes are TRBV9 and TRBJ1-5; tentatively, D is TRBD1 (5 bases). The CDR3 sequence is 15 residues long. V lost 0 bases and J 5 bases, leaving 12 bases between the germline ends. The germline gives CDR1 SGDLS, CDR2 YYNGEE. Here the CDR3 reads CASSVDGQDDQPQHF. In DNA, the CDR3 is TGTGCCAGCAGCGTAGACGGACAAGATGATCAGCCCCAGCATTTT.

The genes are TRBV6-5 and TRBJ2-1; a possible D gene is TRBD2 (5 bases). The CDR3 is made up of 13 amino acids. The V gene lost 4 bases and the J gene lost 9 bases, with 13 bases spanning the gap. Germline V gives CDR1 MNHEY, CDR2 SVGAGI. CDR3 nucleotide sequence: TGTGCCAGCAGTTTCACACTAGAACTTGAGCAGTTCTTC. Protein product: CASSFTLELEQFF.

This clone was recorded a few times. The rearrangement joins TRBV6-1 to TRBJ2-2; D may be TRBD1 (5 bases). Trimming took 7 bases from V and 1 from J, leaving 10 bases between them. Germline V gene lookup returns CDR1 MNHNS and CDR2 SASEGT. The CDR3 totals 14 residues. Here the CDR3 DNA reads TGTGCCAGCAAGCCAGGGCGGAACACCGGGGAGCTGTTTTTT. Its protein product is CASKPGRNTGELFF.

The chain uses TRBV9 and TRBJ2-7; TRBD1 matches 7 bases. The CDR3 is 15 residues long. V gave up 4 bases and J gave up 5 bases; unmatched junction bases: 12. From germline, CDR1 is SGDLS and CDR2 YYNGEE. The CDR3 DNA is TGTGCCAGCAGCCCCTCTCCGACAGGGATTGACGAGCAGTACTTC. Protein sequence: CASSPSPTGIDEQYF.

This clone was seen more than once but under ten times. CDR3 sequence (DNA): TGCGCCAGCAGCAGCGGACAGAACACTGAAGCTTTCTTT. Protein sequence: CASSSGQNTEAFF. The gene calls are TRBV5-1 and TRBJ1-1, with D possibly TRBD1 on 5 matching bases. Germline CDR1 SGHRS, CDR2 YFSETQ. CDR3 length: 13 residues. Deletions cut 4 bases from V and 1 base from J, with 8 bases between.